This passage covers 11 T cell receptor beta chains from one sample sequenced in a study of blood T cell repertoires in COVID-19. Clones were read by immunoSEQ multiplex PCR, and TCRdb kept only the in-frame ones, dropping some. The sample lists some 300,000 clones; roughly 86% were seen once. Sequencing was done on a sample of peripheral blood. The source is a man between 70 and 80 years old with acute or convalescent COVID-19.

The CDR3 reads CASSSGLDQPQHF. CDR3 nucleotide sequence: TGTGCCAGCAGTTCCGGGTTGGATCAGCCCCAGCATTTT. The rearrangement links TRBV12-3 or TRBV12-4 to TRBJ1-5; D gene uncertain. V lost 4 bases and J lost 5, with 9 bases in between. The length of the CDR3 is 13 residues.

This clone has only one observation. The rearrangement joins TRBV14 to TRBJ1-1; no clear D gene. The CDR3 loop spans 16 amino acids. V was trimmed by 4 bases and J by 1 base, leaving 16 bases between them. Germline lookup yields CDR1 SGHDN and CDR2 FVKESK. The CDR3 loop is CASSLPWSRGNTEAFF. Here the CDR3 DNA reads TGTGCCAGCAGCCTGCCCTGGTCCCGGGGGAACACTGAAGCTTTCTTT.

J is TRBJ1-4 and V is TRBV18; D gene uncertain. Germline assignment: CDR1 KGHSH and CDR2 LQKENI. V lost 3 bases and J lost 0, with 8 bases in between. The CDR3 loop spans 15 amino acids. CDR3 sequence (DNA): TGTGCCAGCTCACCCCAATCGGCAACTAATGAAAAACTGTTTTTT. It yields the protein CASSPQSATNEKLFF.

The chain has TRBV6-2 or TRBV6-3 and TRBJ2-3; TRBD2 is a possible D gene (6 bases). In germline, CDR1 is MNHEY, CDR2 SVGEGT. Trimming took off 6 bases at V and 0 bases at J, with 16 bases between the two ends. The CDR3 has 16 amino acids. The CDR3 is CASSRVTRLSTDTQYF. The CDR3 DNA sequence: TGTGCCAGCAGCCGAGTGACTAGACTTAGCACAGATACGCAGTATTTT.

The V gene is TRBV19, the J gene TRBJ1-1; a weak D match, TRBD1 (6 bases). The CDR3 spans 16 residues. The germline V gene encodes CDR1 LNHDA and CDR2 SQIVND (reference sequence). Trimming removed 3 bases at V and 0 bases at J, with 14 bases between. The CDR3 DNA follows: TGTGCCAGTAGTATTGGCCAGGGGACGATGAACACTGAAGCTTTCTTT. Protein: CASSIGQGTMNTEAFF.

V usage is TRBV24-1 and J usage is TRBJ2-1; D unresolved. Germline loops: CDR1 KGHDR, CDR2 SFDVKD. V was shortened by 1 base and J by 7 bases, with 7 bases between the two germline ends. This CDR3 is 13 amino acids long. CDR3 sequence: CATSDLSRNEQFF. As DNA, the CDR3 is TGTGCCACCAGTGATTTAAGCCGGAATGAGCAGTTCTTC.

V is TRBV5-1 and J is TRBJ2-3; a weak D match, TRBD2 (5 bases). The V end lost 4 bases, the J end lost 5 bases, and 14 bases lay between the germline ends. The length of the CDR3 is 14 residues. Germline lookup yields CDR1 SGHRS and CDR2 YFSETQ. CDR3 in DNA: TGCGCCAGCAGCGCCGGGATGCCCCAAGATACGCAGTATTTT. Amino acid sequence: CASSAGMPQDTQYF.

The chain uses TRBV5-1 and TRBJ2-7; no firm D call. The germline CDR1 and CDR2 sequences are SGHRS and YFSETQ. This CDR3 is 13 amino acids long. Deletions cut 5 bases from V and 0 bases from J, with 9 bases between. CDR3 coding DNA: TGCGCCAGCAGAGAGCCTAGCTCCTACGAGCAGTACTTC. It is translated as CASREPSSYEQYF. The full variable domain, with the rest looked up from reference TRBV5-1 and TRBJ2-7, is KAGVTQTPRYLIKTRGQQVTLSCSPISGHRSVSWYQQTPGQGLQFLFEYFSETQRNKGNFPGRFSGRQFSNSRSEMNVSTLELGDSALYLCASREPSSYEQYFGPGTRLTVT.

The chain couples TRBV27 to TRBJ2-2; 16 bases agree with TRBD2. The CDR3 covers 17 residues. V shed 3 bases, J shed 7 bases, and the junction held 5 bases outside the gene matches. Germline CDR1 MNHEY, CDR2 SMNVEV (reference sequence). Here the CDR3 DNA reads TGTGCCAGCAGTTTCGGGACTAGCGGGGGGGCTGGCGGGGAGCTGTTTTTT. Its protein product is CASSFGTSGGAGGELFF.

The CDR3 sequence: CASSLQSSNTEAFF. In nucleotides, the CDR3 is TGTGCCAGCAGCTTACAGAGTTCGAACACTGAAGCTTTCTTT. This chain uses TRBV5-5 with TRBJ1-1; D is ambiguous. The CDR3 extends over 14 amino acids. Trimming removed 2 bases at V and 1 base at J, with 9 bases between. Germline CDR1 SGHKS, CDR2 YYEKEE (reference sequence).

The chain links TRBV5-1 to TRBJ2-5; maybe TRBD2 (7 bases). This CDR3 comprises 15 residues. V was trimmed by 2 bases and J by 5 bases, leaving 16 bases between them. The germline V gene encodes CDR1 SGHRS and CDR2 YFSETQ. The CDR3 DNA sequence: TGCGCCAGCAGCTTTCGGGGGGCCGTTATTGAGACCCAGTACTTC. Its translation is CASSFRGAVIETQYF.